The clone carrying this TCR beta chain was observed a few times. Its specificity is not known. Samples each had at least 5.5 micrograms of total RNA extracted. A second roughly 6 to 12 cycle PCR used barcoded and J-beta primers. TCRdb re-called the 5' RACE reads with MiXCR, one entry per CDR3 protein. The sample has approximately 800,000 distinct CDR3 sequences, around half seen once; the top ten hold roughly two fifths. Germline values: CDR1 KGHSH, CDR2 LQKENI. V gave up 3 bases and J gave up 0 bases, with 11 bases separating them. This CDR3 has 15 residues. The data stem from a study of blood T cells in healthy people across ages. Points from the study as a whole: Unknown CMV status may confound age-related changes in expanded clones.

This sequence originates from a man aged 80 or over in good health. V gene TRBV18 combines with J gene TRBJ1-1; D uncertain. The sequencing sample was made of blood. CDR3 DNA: TGTGCCAGCTCACCCGGGCCAACATTGAACACTGAAGCTTTCTTT. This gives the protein CASSPGPTLNTEAFF.